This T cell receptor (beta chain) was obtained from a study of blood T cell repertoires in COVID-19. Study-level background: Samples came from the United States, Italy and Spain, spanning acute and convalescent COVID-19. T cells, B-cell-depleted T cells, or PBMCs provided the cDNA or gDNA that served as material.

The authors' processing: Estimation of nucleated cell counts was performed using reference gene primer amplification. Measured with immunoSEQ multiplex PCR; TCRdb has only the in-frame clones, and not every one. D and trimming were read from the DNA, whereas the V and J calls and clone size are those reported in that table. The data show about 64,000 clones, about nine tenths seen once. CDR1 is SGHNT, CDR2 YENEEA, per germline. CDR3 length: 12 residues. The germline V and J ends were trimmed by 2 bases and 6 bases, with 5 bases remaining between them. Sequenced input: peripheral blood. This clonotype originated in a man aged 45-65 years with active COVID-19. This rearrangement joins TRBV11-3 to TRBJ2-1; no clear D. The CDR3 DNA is TGTGCCAGCAGCTTATCCAGCAATGAGCAGTTCTTC. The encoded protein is CASSLSSNEQFF.